One and the same sample provided the 21 T cell receptor beta chains below, sequenced in a study of T-cell reconstitution after alpha-beta-depleted transplantation in children. Unique molecular identifiers were incorporated into the prepared TCRbeta library. In TCRdb, the PCR reads were re-called with MiXCR into one record per CDR3 protein. Among around 420,000 distinct CDR3 sequences, roughly 17% were seen once, and the ten largest hold under 30%. The specimen was PBMCs, mostly from graft donor cells, collected 360 days after TCRalphabeta/CD19-depleted stem cell transplant. These receptors were taken from a boy younger than two who had a stem cell transplant for Wiskott-Aldrich syndrome, so the T cells may come from the graft donor.

This clonotype has a handful of counts. The chain combines TRBV7-6 with TRBJ2-7, with TRBD1 identical over 8 bases. There are 17 residues in the CDR3. CDR1 and CDR2 from the germline V gene are SGHVS and FNYEAQ. With V trimmed by 0 bases and J by 2 bases, 9 bases remained unmatched. CDR3 DNA sequence: TGTGCCAGCAGCTTAGCGCTGGGACAGGCTCATACCTACGAGCAGTACTTC. It specifies CASSLALGQAHTYEQYF.

The chain carries TRBV4-3 and TRBJ2-7, with D possibly called TRBD1 or TRBD2 (5 bases each). V lost 3 bases and J 6 bases, leaving 21 bases between the germline ends. This CDR3 has 16 amino acids. Germline CDR1 LGHNA, CDR2 YSLEER. The CDR3 region is CASSQVTPLNGAEQYF. DNA of the CDR3: TGCGCCAGCAGCCAGGTTACCCCCCTCAACGGGGCCGAGCAGTACTTC.

This chain uses TRBV29-1 with TRBJ2-6, with D hard to call. The germline gives CDR1 SQVTM, CDR2 ANQGSEA. The CDR3 is 13 amino acids. Trimming left V 1 base short and J 0 bases short, with 1 base between. The chain's CDR3 is CSVEGSGANVLTF. The CDR3 DNA follows: TGCAGCGTTGAAGGCTCTGGGGCCAACGTCCTGACTTTC.

The chain uses TRBV4-2 and TRBJ2-4; no clear D. The CDR3 runs 16 residues. Deletions cut 4 bases from V and 5 bases from J, with 18 bases between. Per germline, CDR1 LGHNA and CDR2 YNFKEQ. The CDR3 region is CASSPPGAAAENIQYF. As DNA, the CDR3 is TGTGCCAGCAGCCCCCCCGGTGCTGCGGCAGAAAACATTCAGTACTTC.

V gene TRBV12-3 or TRBV12-4 combines with J gene TRBJ2-2; 10 nucleotides line up with TRBD1. With 6 bases clipped from V and 4 bases from J, the junction kept 5 bases outside the gene matches. The CDR3 contains 15 residues. The CDR3 is CASSRQGASTGELFF. The CDR3 nucleotides read TGTGCCAGCAGCCGACAGGGGGCGTCCACCGGGGAGCTGTTTTTT.

This clonotype appeared a single time. The V and J genes are TRBV12-3 or TRBV12-4 and TRBJ2-1, with D possibly matching TRBD1 (5 bases). The CDR3 is 15 amino acids. V lost 6 bases and J lost 12, with 24 bases in between. The CDR3 is CASSLGLGSRFRQFF. The DNA for the CDR3 is TGTGCCAGCAGCCTGGGGCTGGGCTCCAGGTTTAGGCAGTTCTTC.

This clonotype occurred a few times. The chain carries TRBV20-1 and TRBJ1-1; the D is unclear. The CDR3 covers 13 residues. Trimming took 2 bases from V and 3 from J, leaving 10 bases between them. The V gene's germline CDR1 is DFQATT and CDR2 SNEGSKA (reference sequence). The CDR3 reads CSARRDLDTEAFF. The CDR3 coding sequence is TGCAGTGCTAGACGGGATCTAGACACTGAAGCTTTCTTT.

This chain connects TRBV20-1 to TRBJ2-2, with D tentatively TRBD2 (6 bases). Trimming removed 6 bases from V and 2 bases from J, with 13 bases in between. Germline CDR1 and CDR2: DFQATT and SNEGSKA (reference sequence). There are 14 residues in the CDR3. CDR3 protein: CSAAGHTNTGELFF. CDR3 bases: TGCAGTGCCGCGGGGCACACCAACACCGGGGAGCTGTTTTTT.

There are a few counts of this clonotype. The chain carries TRBV20-1 and TRBJ2-5, with D perhaps TRBD2 (5 bases). CDR1 is DFQATT, CDR2 SNEGSKA, per germline (reference sequence). The CDR3 is made up of 15 amino acids. Trimming removed 3 bases from V and 5 bases from J, with 19 bases in between. The DNA of the CDR3 is TGCAGTGCTAGTAAGCCCCGCGGGTTCCAGGAGACCCAGTACTTC. It is translated as CSASKPRGFQETQYF.

This chain connects TRBV19 to TRBJ2-7, with D hard to call. The germline V and J ends were trimmed by 1 base and 2 bases, with 9 bases remaining between them. CDR3 length: 14 residues. Germline CDR1 LNHDA, CDR2 SQIVND (reference sequence). The CDR3 nucleotides are TGTGCCAGTAGTATAGCGGGCAGACCCTACGAGCAGTACTTC. As protein: CASSIAGRPYEQYF.

This clonotype was found a few times. V usage is TRBV4-1 and J usage is TRBJ2-3; D gene uncertain. Germline loops: CDR1 MGHRA, CDR2 YSYEKL. The CDR3 runs 12 residues. V lost 2 bases to trimming and J lost 4 bases, with 4 bases between them. This chain's CDR3 is CASSQISDTQYF. CDR3 bases: TGCGCCAGCAGCCAAATCTCAGATACGCAGTATTTT.

A few counts support this clonotype. V usage is TRBV7-9 and J usage is TRBJ2-2; no definite D call. The germline V gene has CDR1 SEHNR and CDR2 FQNEAQ (reference sequence). The CDR3 has 13 amino acids. Trimming left V 2 bases short and J 4 bases short, with 5 bases between. CDR3 bases: TGTGCCAGCAGCTTAAAGATCACCGGGGAGCTGTTTTTT. Translation: CASSLKITGELFF.

The table lists this clonotype with a few counts. The chain carries TRBV4-3 and TRBJ2-2; TRBD2 matches at 12 bases. The CDR3 spans 15 residues. Trimming removed 4 bases from V and 4 bases from J; junction bases left unmatched: 1. The V gene's germline CDR1 is LGHNA and CDR2 YSLEER. This CDR3 is CASSPTSGSTGELFF. CDR3 DNA: TGCGCCAGCAGCCCGACTAGCGGGAGCACCGGGGAGCTGTTTTTT.

This clonotype turned up a few times. The chain combines TRBV24-1 with TRBJ2-5; 10 bases are shared with TRBD2. CDR3 size: 16 residues. J was trimmed by 1 base and V by 4 bases; bases with no gene match: 5. The V gene's germline CDR1 is KGHDR and CDR2 SFDVKD. The CDR3 coding sequence is TGTGCCACCAGTGAATCTAGCGGGGGATTCCAAGAGACCCAGTACTTC. Translated, it gives CATSESSGGFQETQYF.

In its sample, this clonotype was seen many times. V usage is TRBV15 and J usage is TRBJ2-2; maybe TRBD1 (6 bases). Germline V lookup: CDR1 LNHNV, CDR2 YYDKDF (reference sequence). Trimming left V 3 bases short and J 6 bases short, with 8 bases between. This CDR3 contains 13 residues. CDR3 sequence reads: CATSRTGAGELFF. Here the CDR3 DNA reads TGTGCCACCAGCAGGACAGGCGCCGGGGAGCTGTTTTTT.

This chain connects TRBV7-2 to TRBJ2-1; D may be TRBD1 (5 bases). V lost 5 bases and J 2 bases, leaving 13 bases between the germline ends. The CDR3 has 15 amino acids. The germline V gene has CDR1 SGHTA and CDR2 FQGNSA. The CDR3 DNA reads TGTGCCAGCAGCCTTGACAGAAACACCTACAATGAGCAGTTCTTC. Protein product: CASSLDRNTYNEQFF. The full variable domain, its missing parts supplied by reference TRBV7-2 and TRBJ2-1, is GAGVSQSPSNKVTEKGKDVELRCDPISGHTALYWYRQSLGQGLEFLIYFQGNSAPDKSGLPSDRFSAERTGGSVSTLTIQRTQQEDSAVYLCASSLDRNTYNEQFFGPGTRLTVL.

The rearrangement links TRBV5-1 to TRBJ2-1, with no clear D. The CDR3 runs to 15 residues. Germline CDR1 and CDR2: SGHRS and YFSETQ. The germline V and J ends were trimmed by 2 bases and 4 bases, with 13 bases remaining between them. The CDR3: CASSLGRNRYNEQFF. The CDR3 DNA follows: TGCGCCAGCAGCTTAGGCAGGAACCGATACAATGAGCAGTTCTTC.

This clonotype has more than one count but fewer than ten. The V call is TRBV7-9, the J call TRBJ2-3; D is perhaps TRBD2 (5 bases). V gave up 1 base and J gave up 0 bases, with 11 bases separating them. The CDR3 consists of 16 residues. CDR1 is SEHNR and CDR2 is FQNEAQ in the germline V gene (reference sequence). The CDR3 protein is CASSLGSGLSTDTQYF. The DNA for the CDR3 is TGTGCCAGCAGCTTAGGGTCCGGACTCAGCACAGATACGCAGTATTTT.

In this sample, this clonotype turned up a few times. The CDR3 DNA sequence: TGCGCCAGCAGCTTCAGAGCGGGGGAAACCTACGAGCAGTACTTC. It encodes CASSFRAGETYEQYF. The genes are TRBV5-1 and TRBJ2-7, with TRBD2 matching over 8 bases. Germline V gene lookup returns CDR1 SGHRS and CDR2 YFSETQ. This CDR3 region has 15 residues. J was trimmed by 2 bases and V by 2 bases; bases with no gene match: 6.

The gene calls are TRBV20-1 and TRBJ1-6, with 10 bases matching TRBD1. The CDR3 consists of 17 residues. The germline CDR1 and CDR2 sequences are DFQATT and SNEGSKA (reference sequence). V was pared by 4 bases and J by 2 bases, with 8 bases of the junction left unmatched. CDR3 coding DNA: TGCAGTGCTAATCTGGACAGGGGGAGACCCTATAATTCACCCCTCCACTTT. Amino acids: CSANLDRGRPYNSPLHF.

This clonotype was picked up a small number of times. The genes are TRBV7-9 and TRBJ1-6; D is undetermined. Germline V gene data show CDR1 as SEHNR and CDR2 as FQNEAQ (reference sequence). This CDR3 is built from 14 residues. V was trimmed by 2 bases and J by 7 bases, leaving 9 bases between them. The CDR3 protein is CASSLKGTNSPLHF. In DNA form, the CDR3 reads TGTGCCAGCAGCTTAAAGGGAACCAATTCACCCCTCCACTTT.